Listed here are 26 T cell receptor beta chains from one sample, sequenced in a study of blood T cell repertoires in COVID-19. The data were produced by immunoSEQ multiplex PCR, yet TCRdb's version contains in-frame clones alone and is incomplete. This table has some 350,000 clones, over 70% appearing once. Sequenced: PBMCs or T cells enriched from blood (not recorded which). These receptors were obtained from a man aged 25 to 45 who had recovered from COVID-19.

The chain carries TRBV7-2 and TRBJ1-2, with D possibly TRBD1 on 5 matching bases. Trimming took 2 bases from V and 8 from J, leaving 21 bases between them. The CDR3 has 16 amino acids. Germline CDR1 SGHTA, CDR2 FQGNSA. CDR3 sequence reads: CASSLHARQRWRGYTF. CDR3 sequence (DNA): TGTGCCAGCAGCTTACACGCGAGACAGAGGTGGAGAGGCTACACCTTC.

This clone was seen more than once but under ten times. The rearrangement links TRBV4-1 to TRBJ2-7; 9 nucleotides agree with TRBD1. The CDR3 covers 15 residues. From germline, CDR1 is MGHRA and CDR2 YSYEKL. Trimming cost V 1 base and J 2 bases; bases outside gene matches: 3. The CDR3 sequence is CASSQVGTGPYEQYF. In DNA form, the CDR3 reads TGCGCCAGCAGCCAAGTTGGGACAGGGCCCTACGAGCAGTACTTC.

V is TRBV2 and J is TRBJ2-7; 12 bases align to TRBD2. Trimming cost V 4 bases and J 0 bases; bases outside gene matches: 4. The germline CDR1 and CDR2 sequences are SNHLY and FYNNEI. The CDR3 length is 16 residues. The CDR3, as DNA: TGTGCCAGCAGTGCGCTGACTAGCGGGAGCTCCTACGAGCAGTACTTC. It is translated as CASSALTSGSSYEQYF.

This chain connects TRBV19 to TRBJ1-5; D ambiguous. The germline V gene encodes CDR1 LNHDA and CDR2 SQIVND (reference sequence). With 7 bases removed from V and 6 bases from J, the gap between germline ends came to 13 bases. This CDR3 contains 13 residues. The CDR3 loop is CASKRRVGQPQHF. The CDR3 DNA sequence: TGTGCCAGTAAACGGAGGGTTGGTCAGCCCCAGCATTTT. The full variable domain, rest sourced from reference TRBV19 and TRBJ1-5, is DGGITQSPKYLFRKEGQNVTLSCEQNLNHDAMYWYRQDPGQGLRLIYYSQIVNDFQKGDIAEGYSVSREKKESFPLTVTSAQKNPTAFYLCASKRRVGQPQHFGDGTRLSIL.

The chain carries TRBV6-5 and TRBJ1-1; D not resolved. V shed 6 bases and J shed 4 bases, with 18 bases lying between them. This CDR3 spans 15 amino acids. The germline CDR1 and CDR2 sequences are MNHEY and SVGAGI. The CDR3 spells CASRSDSSAGTEAFF. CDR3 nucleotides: TGTGCCAGCAGATCCGATTCCTCCGCGGGCACTGAAGCTTTCTTT.

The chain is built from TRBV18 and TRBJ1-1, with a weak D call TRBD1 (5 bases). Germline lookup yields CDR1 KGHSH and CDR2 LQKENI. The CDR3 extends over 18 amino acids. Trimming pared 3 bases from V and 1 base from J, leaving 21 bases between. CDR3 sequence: CASSPRPPSSGRNTEAFF. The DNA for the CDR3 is TGTGCCAGCTCACCCCGACCACCATCGTCAGGGCGGAACACTGAAGCTTTCTTT.

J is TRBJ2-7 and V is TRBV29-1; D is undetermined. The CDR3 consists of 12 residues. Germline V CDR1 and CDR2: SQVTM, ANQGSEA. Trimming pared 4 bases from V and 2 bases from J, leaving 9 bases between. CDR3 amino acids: CSVVLRPYEQYF. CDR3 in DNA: TGCAGCGTTGTTTTGAGGCCCTACGAGCAGTACTTC.

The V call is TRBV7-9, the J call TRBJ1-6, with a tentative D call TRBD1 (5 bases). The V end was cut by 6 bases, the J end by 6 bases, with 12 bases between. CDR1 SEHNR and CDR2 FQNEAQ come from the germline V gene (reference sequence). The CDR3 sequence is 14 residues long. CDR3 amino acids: CASSRAGINSPLHF. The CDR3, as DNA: TGTGCCAGCAGTCGGGCAGGGATTAATTCACCCCTCCACTTT. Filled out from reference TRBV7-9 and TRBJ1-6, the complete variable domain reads DTGVSQNPRHKITKRGQNVTFRCDPISEHNRLYWYRQTLGQGPEFLTYFQNEAQLEKSRLLSDRFSAERPKGSFSTLEIQRTEQGDSAMYLCASSRAGINSPLHFGNGTRLTVT.

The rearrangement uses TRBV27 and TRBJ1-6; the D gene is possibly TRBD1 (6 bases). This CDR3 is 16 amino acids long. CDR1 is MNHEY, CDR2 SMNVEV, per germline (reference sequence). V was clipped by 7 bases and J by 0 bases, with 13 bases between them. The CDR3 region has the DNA TGTGCCAGCACTCAGGACAGCGTCTCCTATAATTCACCCCTCCACTTT. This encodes CASTQDSVSYNSPLHF.

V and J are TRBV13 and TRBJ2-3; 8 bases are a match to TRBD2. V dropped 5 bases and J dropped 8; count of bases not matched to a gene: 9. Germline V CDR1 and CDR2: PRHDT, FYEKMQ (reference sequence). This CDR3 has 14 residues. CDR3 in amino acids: CASSPRTSIGTQYF. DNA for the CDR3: TGTGCCAGCAGCCCTCGGACTAGCATAGGTACGCAGTATTTT.

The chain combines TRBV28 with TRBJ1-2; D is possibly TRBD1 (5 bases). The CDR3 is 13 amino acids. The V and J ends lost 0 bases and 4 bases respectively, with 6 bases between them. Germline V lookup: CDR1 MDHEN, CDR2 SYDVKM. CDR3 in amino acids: CASSLWGRYGYTF. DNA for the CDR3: TGTGCCAGCAGTTTATGGGGGCGCTATGGCTACACCTTC.

The CDR3 is CASSAGGITNEKLFF. CDR3 DNA sequence: TGTGCCAGCAGCGCGGGCGGGATAACTAATGAAAAACTGTTTTTT. The gene calls are TRBV5-4 and TRBJ1-4; D remains ambiguous. Trimming removed 4 bases from V and 1 base from J, with 11 bases in between. This CDR3 comprises 15 residues. Per germline, CDR1 SGHNT and CDR2 YYREEE (reference sequence).

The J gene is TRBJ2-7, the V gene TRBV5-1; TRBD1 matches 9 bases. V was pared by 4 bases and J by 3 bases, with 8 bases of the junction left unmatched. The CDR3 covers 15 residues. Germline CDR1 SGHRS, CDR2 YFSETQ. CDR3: CASSTTRDRVYEQYF. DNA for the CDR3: TGCGCCAGCAGCACTACCCGGGACAGGGTCTACGAGCAGTACTTC.

The CDR3 DNA is TGTGCCAGCAATGTTGGGGGGGCTGGAAACACCATATATTTT. Its translation: CASNVGGAGNTIYF. The chain links TRBV28 to TRBJ1-3; possible D gene TRBD1, 5 bases. Germline CDR1 is MDHEN and CDR2 is SYDVKM. CDR3 size: 14 residues. Deletions cut 7 bases from V and 2 bases from J, with 12 bases between.

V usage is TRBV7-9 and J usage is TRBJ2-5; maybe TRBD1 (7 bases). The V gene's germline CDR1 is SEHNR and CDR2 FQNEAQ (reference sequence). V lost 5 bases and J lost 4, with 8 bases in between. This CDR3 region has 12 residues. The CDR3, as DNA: TGTGCCAGCAGCCAGGGGGGAGAGACCCAGTACTTC. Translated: CASSQGGETQYF.

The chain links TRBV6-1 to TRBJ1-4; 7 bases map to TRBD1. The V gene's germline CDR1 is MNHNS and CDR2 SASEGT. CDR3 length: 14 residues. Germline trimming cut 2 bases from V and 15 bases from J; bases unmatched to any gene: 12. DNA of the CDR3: TGTGCCAGCAGTGAACGGACAGGAGCTAGTAGGGTGTTTTTT. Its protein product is CASSERTGASRVFF.

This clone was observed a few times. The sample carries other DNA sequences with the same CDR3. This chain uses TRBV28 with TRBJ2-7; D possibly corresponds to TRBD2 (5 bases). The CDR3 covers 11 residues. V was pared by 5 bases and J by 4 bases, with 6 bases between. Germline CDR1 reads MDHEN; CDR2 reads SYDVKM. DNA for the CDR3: TGTGCCAGCAGTCCGGGGTACGAGCAGTACTTC. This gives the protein CASSPGYEQYF.

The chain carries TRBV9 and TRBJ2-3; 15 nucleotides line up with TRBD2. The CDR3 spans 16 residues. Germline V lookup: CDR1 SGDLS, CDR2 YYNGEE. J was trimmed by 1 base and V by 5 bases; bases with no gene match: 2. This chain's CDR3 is CASRGLAGGRTDTQYF. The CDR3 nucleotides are TGTGCCAGCAGAGGACTAGCGGGGGGGCGCACAGATACGCAGTATTTT.

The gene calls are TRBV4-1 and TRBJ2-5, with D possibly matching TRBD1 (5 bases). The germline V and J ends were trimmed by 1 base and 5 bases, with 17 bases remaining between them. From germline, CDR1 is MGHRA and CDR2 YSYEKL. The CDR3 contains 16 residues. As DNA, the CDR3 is TGCGCCAGCAGCCAAGGGTCTAGGCTGGGGCGTGAGACCCAGTACTTC. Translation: CASSQGSRLGRETQYF.

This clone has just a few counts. The chain's CDR3 is CASSPGQEKLFF. As DNA, the CDR3 is TGTGCCAGCTCACCCGGACAGGAAAAACTGTTTTTT. This rearrangement joins TRBV18 to TRBJ1-4; perhaps TRBD1 as D (6 bases). Germline-derived CDR1 and CDR2 are KGHSH and LQKENI. This CDR3 is 12 amino acids long. V dropped 3 bases and J dropped 8 bases, with 7 bases sitting between them.

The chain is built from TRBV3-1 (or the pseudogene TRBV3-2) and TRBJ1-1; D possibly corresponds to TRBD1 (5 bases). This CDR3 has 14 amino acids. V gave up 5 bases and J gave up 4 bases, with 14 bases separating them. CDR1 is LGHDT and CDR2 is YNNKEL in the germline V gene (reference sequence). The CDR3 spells CASSAGGGRTEAFF. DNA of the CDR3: TGTGCCAGCAGCGCCGGGGGGGGTCGCACTGAAGCTTTCTTT.

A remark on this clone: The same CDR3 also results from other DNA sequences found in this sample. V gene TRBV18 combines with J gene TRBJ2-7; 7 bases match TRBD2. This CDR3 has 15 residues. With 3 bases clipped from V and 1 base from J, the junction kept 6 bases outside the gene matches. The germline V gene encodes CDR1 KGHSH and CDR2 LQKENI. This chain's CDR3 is CASSPGASGSYEQYF. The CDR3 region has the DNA TGTGCCAGCTCACCCGGAGCTAGCGGATCCTACGAGCAGTACTTC. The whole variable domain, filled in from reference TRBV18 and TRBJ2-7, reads NAGVMQNPRHLVRRRGQEARLRCSPMKGHSHVYWYRQLPEEGLKFMVYLQKENIIDESGMPKERFSAEFPKEGPSILRIQQVVRGDSAAYFCASSPGASGSYEQYFGPGTRLTVT.

The CDR3 region is CASRLGEGDTEAFF. DNA of the CDR3: TGTGCCAGCCGGCTAGGGGAGGGTGACACTGAAGCTTTCTTT. V gene TRBV5-4 combines with J gene TRBJ1-1; a possible D gene is TRBD1 (5 bases). The CDR3 is 14 amino acids. Germline V lookup: CDR1 SGHNT, CDR2 YYREEE (reference sequence). Trimming cost V 7 bases and J 3 bases, with 16 bases left between them.

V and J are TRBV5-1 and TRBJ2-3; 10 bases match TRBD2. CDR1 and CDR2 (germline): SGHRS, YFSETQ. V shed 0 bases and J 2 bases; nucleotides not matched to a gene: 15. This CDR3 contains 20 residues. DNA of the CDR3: TGCGCCAGCAGCTTGGCCTCAAGGATTGCTAGCGGGGGATTCACAGATACGCAGTATTTT. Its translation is CASSLASRIASGGFTDTQYF.

The CDR3 spells CASSTPRQAETQYF. The CDR3 region has the DNA TGTGCCAGCAGTACCCCTCGACAGGCCGAGACCCAGTACTTC. J is TRBJ2-5 and V is TRBV28; weak D call: TRBD1 (6 bases). Germline CDR1 and CDR2: MDHEN and SYDVKM. Trimming removed 5 bases at V and 5 bases at J, with 15 bases between. The CDR3 totals 14 residues.

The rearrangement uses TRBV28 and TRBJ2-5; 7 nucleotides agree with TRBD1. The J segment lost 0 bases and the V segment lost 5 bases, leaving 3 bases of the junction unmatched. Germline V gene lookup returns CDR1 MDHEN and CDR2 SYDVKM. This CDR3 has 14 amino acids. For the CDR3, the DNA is TGTGCCAGCAGTAGACAGGGAAACCAAGAGACCCAGTACTTC. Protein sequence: CASSRQGNQETQYF. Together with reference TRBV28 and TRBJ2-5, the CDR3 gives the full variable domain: DVKVTQSSRYLVKRTGEKVFLECVQDMDHENMFWYRQDPGLGLRLIYFSYDVKMKEKGDIPEGYSVSREKKERFSLILESASTNQTSMYLCASSRQGNQETQYFGPGTRLLVL.